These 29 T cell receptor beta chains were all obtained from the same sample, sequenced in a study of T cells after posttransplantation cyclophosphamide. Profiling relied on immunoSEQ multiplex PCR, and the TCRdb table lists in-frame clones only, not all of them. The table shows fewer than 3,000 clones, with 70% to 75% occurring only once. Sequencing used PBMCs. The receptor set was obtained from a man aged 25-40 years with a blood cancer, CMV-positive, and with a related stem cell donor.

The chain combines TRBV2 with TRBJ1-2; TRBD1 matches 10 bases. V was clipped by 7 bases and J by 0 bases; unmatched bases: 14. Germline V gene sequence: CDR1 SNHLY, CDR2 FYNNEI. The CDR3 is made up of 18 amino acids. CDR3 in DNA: TGTGCCAGCAAAGGGACAGGGGCGATCATTCCACCTAACTATGGCTACACCTTC. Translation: CASKGTGAIIPPNYGYTF.

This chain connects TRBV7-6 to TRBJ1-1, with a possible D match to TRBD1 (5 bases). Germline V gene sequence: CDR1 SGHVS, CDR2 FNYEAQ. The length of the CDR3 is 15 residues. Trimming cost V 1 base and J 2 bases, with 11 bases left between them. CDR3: CASSLVQGSNTEAFF. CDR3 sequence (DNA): TGTGCCAGCAGCTTAGTTCAGGGTTCAAACACTGAAGCTTTCTTT. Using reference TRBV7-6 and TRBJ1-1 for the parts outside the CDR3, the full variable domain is GAGVSQSPRYKVTKRGQDVALRCDPISGHVSLYWYRQALGQGPEFLTYFNYEAQQDKSGLPNDRFSAERPEGSISTLTIQRTEQRDSAMYRCASSLVQGSNTEAFFGQGTRLTVV.

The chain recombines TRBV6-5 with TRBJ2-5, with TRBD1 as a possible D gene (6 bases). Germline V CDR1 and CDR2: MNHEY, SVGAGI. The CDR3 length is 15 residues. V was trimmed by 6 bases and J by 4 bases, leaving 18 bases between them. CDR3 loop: CASSIRAGAPETQYF. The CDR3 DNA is TGTGCCAGCAGCATACGAGCAGGGGCCCCAGAGACCCAGTACTTC.

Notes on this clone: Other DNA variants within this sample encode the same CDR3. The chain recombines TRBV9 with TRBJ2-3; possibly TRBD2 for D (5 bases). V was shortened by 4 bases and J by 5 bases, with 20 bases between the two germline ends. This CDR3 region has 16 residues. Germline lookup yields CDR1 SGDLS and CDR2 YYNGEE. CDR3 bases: TGTGCCAGCAGCTCGCGGGCTCCGGGCCTGTTAGATACGCAGTATTTT. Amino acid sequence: CASSSRAPGLLDTQYF.

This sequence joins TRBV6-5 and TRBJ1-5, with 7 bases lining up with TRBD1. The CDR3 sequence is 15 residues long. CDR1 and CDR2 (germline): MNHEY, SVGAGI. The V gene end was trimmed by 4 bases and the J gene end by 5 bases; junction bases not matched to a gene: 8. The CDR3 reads CASSLRGLGDQPQHF. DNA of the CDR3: TGTGCCAGCAGTTTAAGGGGGCTCGGCGATCAGCCCCAGCATTTT.

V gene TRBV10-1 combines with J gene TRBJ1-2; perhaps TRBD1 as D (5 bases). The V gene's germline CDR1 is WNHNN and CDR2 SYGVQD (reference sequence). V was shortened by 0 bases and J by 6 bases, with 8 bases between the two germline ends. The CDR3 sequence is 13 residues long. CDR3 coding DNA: TGCGCCAGCAGTGAGTCGAAGGGGAATGGCTACACCTTC. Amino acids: CASSESKGNGYTF.

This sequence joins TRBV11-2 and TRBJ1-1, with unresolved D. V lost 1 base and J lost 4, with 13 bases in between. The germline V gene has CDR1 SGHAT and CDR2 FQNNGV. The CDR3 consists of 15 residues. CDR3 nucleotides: TGTGCCAGCAGCTTAGGATTGCGGGTGGGCACTGAAGCTTTCTTT. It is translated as CASSLGLRVGTEAFF.

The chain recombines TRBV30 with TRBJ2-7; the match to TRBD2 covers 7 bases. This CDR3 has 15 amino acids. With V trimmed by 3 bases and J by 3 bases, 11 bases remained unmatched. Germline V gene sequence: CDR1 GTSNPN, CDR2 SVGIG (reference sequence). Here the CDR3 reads CAWSFTRGIRYEQYF. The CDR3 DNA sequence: TGTGCCTGGAGCTTCACGCGGGGGATCCGCTACGAGCAGTACTTC.

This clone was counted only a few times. The CDR3 loop reads CASSWDSVEQYF. CDR3 in DNA: TGTGCCAGCAGCTGGGACTCGGTCGAGCAGTACTTC. The chain couples TRBV7-2 to TRBJ2-7; D may be TRBD2 (6 bases). Germline V CDR1 and CDR2: SGHTA, FQGNSA. The CDR3 covers 12 residues. Trimming left V 4 bases short and J 6 bases short, with 10 bases between.

The CDR3 here is CASSVSLAYNEQFF. CDR3 bases: TGTGCCAGCAGCGTAAGTCTAGCGTACAATGAGCAGTTCTTC. The chain employs TRBV9 and TRBJ2-1; D is perhaps TRBD2 (6 bases). Trimming removed 1 base from V and 4 bases from J, with 9 bases in between. Germline CDR1 is SGDLS and CDR2 is YYNGEE. The CDR3 length is 14 residues.

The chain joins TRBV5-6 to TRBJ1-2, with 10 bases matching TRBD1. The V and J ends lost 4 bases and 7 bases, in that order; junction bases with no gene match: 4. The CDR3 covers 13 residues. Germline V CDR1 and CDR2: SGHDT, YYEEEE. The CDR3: CASSPGDRGGYTF. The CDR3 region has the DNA TGTGCCAGCAGCCCGGGGGACAGGGGTGGCTACACCTTC.

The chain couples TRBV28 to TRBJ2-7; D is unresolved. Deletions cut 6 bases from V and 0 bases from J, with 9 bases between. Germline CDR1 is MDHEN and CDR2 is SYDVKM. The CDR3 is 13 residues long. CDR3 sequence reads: CASRGPGSYEQYF. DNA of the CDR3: TGTGCCAGCAGGGGTCCGGGCTCCTACGAGCAGTACTTC.

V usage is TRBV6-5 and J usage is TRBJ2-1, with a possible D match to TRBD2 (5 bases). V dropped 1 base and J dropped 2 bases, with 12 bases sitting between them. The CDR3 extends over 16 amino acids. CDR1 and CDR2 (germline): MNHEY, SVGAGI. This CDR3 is CASSYYRETAYNEQFF. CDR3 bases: TGTGCCAGCAGTTACTATAGGGAGACGGCCTACAATGAGCAGTTCTTC.

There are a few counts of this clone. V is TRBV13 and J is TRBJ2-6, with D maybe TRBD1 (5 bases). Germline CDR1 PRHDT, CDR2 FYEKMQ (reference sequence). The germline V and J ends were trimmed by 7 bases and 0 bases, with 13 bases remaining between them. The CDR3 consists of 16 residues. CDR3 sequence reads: CASTPTGFSGANVLTF. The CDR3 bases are TGTGCCAGCACCCCCACAGGTTTCTCTGGGGCCAACGTCCTGACTTTC.

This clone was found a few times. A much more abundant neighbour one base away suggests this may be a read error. CDR3 protein: CAGTNTAGFNERDPEQYF. The CDR3 DNA sequence: TGTGCCGGCACCAATACAGCAGGGTTTAATGAGCGGGACCCCGAGCAGTACTTC. V and J are TRBV7-9 and TRBJ2-7; 7 bases map to TRBD2. V lost 11 bases and J lost 6; bases outside the gene matches: 28. The CDR3 contains 18 residues. The V gene's germline CDR1 is SEHNR and CDR2 FQNEAQ (reference sequence).

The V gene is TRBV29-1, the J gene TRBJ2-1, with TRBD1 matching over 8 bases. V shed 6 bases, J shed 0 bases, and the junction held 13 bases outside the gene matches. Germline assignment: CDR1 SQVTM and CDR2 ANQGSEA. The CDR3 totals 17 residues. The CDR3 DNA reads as TGCAGCGTCGAGACAGGGGCCACCAAGAGCTCCTACAATGAGCAGTTCTTC. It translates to CSVETGATKSSYNEQFF.

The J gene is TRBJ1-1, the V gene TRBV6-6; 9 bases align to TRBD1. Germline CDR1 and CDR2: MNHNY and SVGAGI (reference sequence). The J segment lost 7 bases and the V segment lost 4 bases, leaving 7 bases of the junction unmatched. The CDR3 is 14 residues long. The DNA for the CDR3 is TGTGCCAGCAGTTCCTACAGGGGGCTGGTTGAAGCTTTCTTT. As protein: CASSSYRGLVEAFF.

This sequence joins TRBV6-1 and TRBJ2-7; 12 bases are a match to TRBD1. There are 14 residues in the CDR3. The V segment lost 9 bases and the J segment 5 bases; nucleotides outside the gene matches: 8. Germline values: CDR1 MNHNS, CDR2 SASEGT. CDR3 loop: CASIRDRGQNEQYF. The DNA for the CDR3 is TGTGCCAGTATCCGGGACAGGGGGCAGAACGAGCAGTACTTC.

The CDR3 DNA follows: TGCGCCAGCAGCCAAGCGGTAGCGGGAGTATCCGATACGCAGTATTTT. Its translation is CASSQAVAGVSDTQYF. V usage is TRBV4-1 and J usage is TRBJ2-3; 9 nucleotides agree with TRBD2. The CDR3 contains 16 residues. V trimming: 1 base; J trimming: 6 bases; junction bases outside the gene matches: 8. Looked up from germline, CDR1 is MGHRA and CDR2 is YSYEKL.

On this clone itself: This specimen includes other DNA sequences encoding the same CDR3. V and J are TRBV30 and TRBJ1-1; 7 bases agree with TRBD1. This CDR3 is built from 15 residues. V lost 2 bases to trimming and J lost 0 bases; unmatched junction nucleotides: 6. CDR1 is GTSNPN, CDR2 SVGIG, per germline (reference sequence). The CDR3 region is CAWSTPGTVNTEAFF. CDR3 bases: TGTGCCTGGAGTACGCCCGGGACAGTGAACACTGAAGCTTTCTTT.

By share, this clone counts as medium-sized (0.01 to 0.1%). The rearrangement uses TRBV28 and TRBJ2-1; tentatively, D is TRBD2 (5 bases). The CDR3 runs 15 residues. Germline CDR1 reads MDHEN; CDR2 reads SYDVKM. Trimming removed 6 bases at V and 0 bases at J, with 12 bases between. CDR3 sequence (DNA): TGTGCCAGCAGCCTAACACTAGTCTCCTACAATGAGCAGTTCTTC. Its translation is CASSLTLVSYNEQFF.

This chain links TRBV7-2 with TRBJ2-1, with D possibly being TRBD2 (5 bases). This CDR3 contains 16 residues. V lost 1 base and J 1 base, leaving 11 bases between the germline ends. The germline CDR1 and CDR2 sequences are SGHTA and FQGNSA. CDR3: CASSLVGSRSYNEQFF. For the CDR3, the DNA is TGTGCCAGCAGCTTAGTTGGGAGTCGGTCCTACAATGAGCAGTTCTTC.

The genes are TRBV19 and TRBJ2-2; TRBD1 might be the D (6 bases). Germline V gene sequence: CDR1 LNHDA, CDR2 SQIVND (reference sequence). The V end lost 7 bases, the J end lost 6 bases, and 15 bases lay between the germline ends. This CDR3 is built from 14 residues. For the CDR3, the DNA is TGTGCCAGTACCCTCACAGGGTGGGCCGGGGAGCTGTTTTTT. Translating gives CASTLTGWAGELFF.

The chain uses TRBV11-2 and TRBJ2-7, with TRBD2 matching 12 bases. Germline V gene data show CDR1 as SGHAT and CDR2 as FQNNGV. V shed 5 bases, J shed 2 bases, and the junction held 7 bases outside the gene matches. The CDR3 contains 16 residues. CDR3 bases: TGTGCCAGCAGCCGGGGACTAGCGGGCATAACCTACGAGCAGTACTTC. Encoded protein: CASSRGLAGITYEQYF.

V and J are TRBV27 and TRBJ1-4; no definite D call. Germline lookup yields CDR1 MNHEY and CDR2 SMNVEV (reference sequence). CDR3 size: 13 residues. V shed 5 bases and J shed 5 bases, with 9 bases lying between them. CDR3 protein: CASSQEGNEKLFF. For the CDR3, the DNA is TGTGCCAGCAGTCAGGAAGGAAATGAAAAACTGTTTTTT.

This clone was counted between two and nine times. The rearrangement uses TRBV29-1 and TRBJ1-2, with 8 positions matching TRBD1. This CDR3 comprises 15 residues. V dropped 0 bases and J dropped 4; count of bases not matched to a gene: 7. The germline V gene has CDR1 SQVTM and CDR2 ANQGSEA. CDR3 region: CSVEDYGQGIYGYTF. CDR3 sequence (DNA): TGCAGCGTTGAAGATTATGGACAGGGTATCTATGGCTACACCTTC.

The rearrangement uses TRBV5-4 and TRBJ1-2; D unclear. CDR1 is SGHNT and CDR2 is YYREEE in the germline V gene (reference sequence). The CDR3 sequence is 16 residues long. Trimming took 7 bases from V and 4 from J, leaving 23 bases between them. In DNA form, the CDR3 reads TGTGCCAGCGCATTTGTCTTACCAGGAAAGACCTATGGCTACACCTTC. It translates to CASAFVLPGKTYGYTF.

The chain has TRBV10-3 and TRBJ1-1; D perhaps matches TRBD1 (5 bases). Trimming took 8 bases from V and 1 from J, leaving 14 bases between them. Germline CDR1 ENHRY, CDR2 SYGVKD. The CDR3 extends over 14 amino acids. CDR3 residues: CAIGETDSNTEAFF. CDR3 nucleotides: TGTGCCATCGGCGAGACAGACTCGAACACTGAAGCTTTCTTT.

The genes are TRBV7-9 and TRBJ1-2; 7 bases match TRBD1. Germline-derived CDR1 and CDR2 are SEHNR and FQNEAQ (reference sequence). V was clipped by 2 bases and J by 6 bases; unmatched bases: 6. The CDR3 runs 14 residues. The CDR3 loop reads CASSLIEGADGYTF. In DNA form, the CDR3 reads TGTGCCAGCAGCTTAATTGAGGGGGCTGATGGCTACACCTTC.